Below are 30 T cell receptor beta chains sequenced from a single sample in a study of blood T cells in healthy people across ages. Sample-barcoded 5' priming and a J-beta primer mix drove a second PCR of roughly 6 to 12 cycles. Each CDR3 protein gets one entry after TCRdb re-called the 5' RACE reads with MiXCR. The top ten hold 30% to 40% of the sample, which has about 640,000 distinct CDR3 sequences, around three fifths seen once. Sequencing input: blood. Source of these receptors: a man aged 55 to 70 in good health.

This chain links TRBV20-1 with TRBJ2-1; D is perhaps TRBD2 (7 bases). Trimming pared 0 bases from V and 4 bases from J, leaving 16 bases between. This CDR3 has 16 amino acids. Germline V lookup: CDR1 DFQATT, CDR2 SNEGSKA (reference sequence). The CDR3 sequence is CSARDRRGGPYNEQFF. The CDR3, as DNA: TGCAGTGCTAGAGACCGTCGCGGGGGCCCATACAATGAGCAGTTCTTC.

The chain employs TRBV9 and TRBJ2-1, with 8 bases that match TRBD1. The CDR3 spans 17 residues. Germline CDR1 reads SGDLS; CDR2 reads YYNGEE. V shed 4 bases and J 2 bases; nucleotides not matched to a gene: 11. CDR3 sequence: CASSQGTQGAPYNEQFF. DNA of the CDR3: TGTGCCAGCAGCCAAGGTACTCAGGGGGCCCCCTACAATGAGCAGTTCTTC.

This clonotype was detected only a few times. The chain recombines TRBV20-1 with TRBJ2-5; 7 bases line up with TRBD2. Germline V gives CDR1 DFQATT, CDR2 SNEGSKA (reference sequence). The CDR3 length is 15 residues. J lost 1 base, V lost 4 bases, and 9 bases had no gene match. Here the CDR3 reads CSATRLAGRQETQYF. The CDR3 region has the DNA TGCAGTGCTACGAGACTAGCTGGGCGCCAAGAGACCCAGTACTTC.

V gene TRBV4-2 combines with J gene TRBJ2-7; the match to TRBD2 covers 9 bases. Germline assignment: CDR1 LGHNA and CDR2 YNFKEQ. The CDR3 is 15 residues long. V lost 2 bases and J lost 11; bases outside the gene matches: 13. The CDR3 DNA reads as TGTGCCAGCAGCCAAAATGGCGGGGGGGCTTTTGGTGAGTACTTC. Translating it yields CASSQNGGGAFGEYF.

About this clonotype: At one end the junction does not follow the germline gene, possibly because of a read error. V is TRBV11-2 and J is TRBJ1-6, with D possibly being TRBD1 (5 bases). CDR3 length: 16 residues. Germline loops: CDR1 SGHAT, CDR2 FQNNGV. The DNA of the CDR3 is TGCGCCAGCAGCTTGCGACAGCCTCTATCTAATTCACCCCTCCACTTT. This translates into CASSLRQPLSNSPLHF.

This clonotype showed up just a few times. The gene calls are TRBV6-2 or TRBV6-3 and TRBJ1-1; 9 bases are shared with TRBD1. J gave up 1 base and V 2 bases, and 8 bases lay outside the gene matches. CDR3 length: 17 amino acids. The germline V gene has CDR1 MNHEY and CDR2 SVGEGT. The CDR3 spells CASSYPRTGVENTEAFF. The CDR3 region has the DNA TGTGCCAGCAGTTACCCCAGGACAGGGGTCGAGAACACTGAAGCTTTCTTT.

This sequence joins TRBV21-1 and TRBJ2-7; TRBD2, the table's D call, lacks a check against the DNA. TRBV21-1 is listed as a pseudogene. The CDR3 totals 16 residues. This CDR3 reads CASSKCGPGGTYEQYF. CDR3 DNA sequence: TGTGCCAGCAGCAAATGCGGCCCAGGAGGGACCTACGAGCAGTACTTC.

The V and J genes are TRBV20-1 and TRBJ2-1; perhaps TRBD2 as D (6 bases). The CDR3 is made up of 11 amino acids. Germline V lookup: CDR1 DFQATT, CDR2 SNEGSKA (reference sequence). Deletions cut 7 bases from V and 8 bases from J, with 12 bases between. The chain's CDR3 is CSGSREDEQFF. DNA of the CDR3: TGCAGTGGATCAAGGGAGGATGAGCAGTTCTTC.

As DNA, the CDR3 is TGTGCCACCAGTGACCCTGGACTAGCGGGGGGCACAGATACGCAGTATTTT. Its translation is CATSDPGLAGGTDTQYF. The V call is TRBV24-1, the J call TRBJ2-3; TRBD2 aligns across 13 bases. The CDR3 consists of 17 residues. Germline V lookup: CDR1 KGHDR, CDR2 SFDVKD. Trimming took 4 bases from V and 1 from J; bases not matched to a gene: 4.

The V and J genes are TRBV5-1 and TRBJ2-2; 9 nucleotides line up with TRBD1. Trimming cost V 3 bases and J 1 base; bases outside gene matches: 1. CDR1 SGHRS and CDR2 YFSETQ come from the germline V gene. The CDR3 totals 15 residues. CDR3 region: CASSWGQGNTGELFF. The CDR3 bases are TGCGCCAGCAGCTGGGGACAGGGGAACACCGGGGAGCTGTTTTTT.

This clonotype was detected only a few times. This rearrangement joins TRBV4-2 to TRBJ2-1; 11 nucleotides agree with TRBD2. Unmatched junction bases numbered 12, after V lost 0 bases and J lost 5 bases. CDR1 and CDR2 (germline): LGHNA, YNFKEQ. The CDR3 has 19 residues. The DNA for the CDR3 is TGTGCCAGCAGCCAAGATCTTTCTAGCGGGGGGCTCGGAGACAATGAGCAGTTCTTC. This encodes CASSQDLSSGGLGDNEQFF.

This chain links TRBV6-1 with TRBJ2-7, with 10 bases identical to TRBD2. Gene TRBJ2-5 matches the end of the DNA better, so the J call may be wrong. The germline V gene has CDR1 MNHNS and CDR2 SASEGT. The CDR3 contains 14 residues. CDR3 amino acids: CASRMTSGLETQYF. The CDR3 nucleotides are TGTGCCAGCAGGATGACTAGCGGGTTAGAGACCCAGTACTTC.

The sample holds one count of this clonotype. The chain is built from TRBV7-6 and TRBJ2-5; 7 bases agree with TRBD1. Germline CDR1 reads SGHVS; CDR2 reads FNYEAQ. With 1 base clipped from V and 2 bases from J, the junction kept 13 bases outside the gene matches. The length of the CDR3 is 18 residues. The CDR3 nucleotides are TGTGCCAGCAGCTTAGAAGTTCCGGGACAGATAGGGCAAGAGACCCAGTACTTC. It translates to CASSLEVPGQIGQETQYF.

This clonotype was detected only a few times. CDR3 protein: CASSSDSGETQYF. CDR3 nucleotide sequence: TGTGCCAGCAGCTCGGACAGCGGGGAGACCCAGTACTTC. The rearrangement uses TRBV7-9 and TRBJ2-5; perhaps D is TRBD1 or TRBD2 (6 bases each). CDR1 is SEHNR and CDR2 is FQNEAQ in the germline V gene (reference sequence). The CDR3 spans 13 residues. V lost 4 bases, J lost 5 bases, and 11 bases lay in between.

This clonotype showed up just a few times. CDR3 nucleotide sequence: TGTGCCAGCAGTGAATTGGGGTCCGGCGCCGTGGATTCACCCCTCCACTTT. Amino acids: CASSELGSGAVDSPLHF. The rearrangement joins TRBV25-1 to TRBJ1-6, with unresolved D. There are 17 residues in the CDR3. The V gene lost 1 base and the J gene lost 8 bases, with 18 bases spanning the gap. Germline CDR1 MGHDK, CDR2 SYGVNS. The variable domain in full, completed from reference TRBV25-1 and TRBJ1-6, reads EADIYQTPRYLVIGTGKKITLECSQTMGHDKMYWYQQDPGMELHLIHYSYGVNSTEKGDLSSESTVSRIRTEHFPLTLESARPSHTSQYLCASSELGSGAVDSPLHFGNGTRLTVT.

This chain joins TRBV11-2 and TRBJ2-3; D is uncertain. Trimming left V 1 base short and J 4 bases short, with 6 bases between. Germline V gene sequence: CDR1 SGHAT, CDR2 FQNNGV. This CDR3 spans 13 amino acids. This CDR3 reads CASSLVWADTQYF. The CDR3 region has the DNA TGTGCCAGCAGCTTAGTTTGGGCAGATACGCAGTATTTT.

The rearrangement links TRBV5-6 to TRBJ2-2; D is ambiguous. CDR3 length equals 16 residues. The V end lost 0 bases, the J end lost 6 bases, and 15 bases lay between the germline ends. CDR1 and CDR2 (germline): SGHDT, YYEEEE. Written as DNA, the CDR3 is TGTGCCAGCAGCTTGGAGGCAGAACCAGTACCCGGGGAGCTGTTTTTT. It translates to CASSLEAEPVPGELFF.

This chain uses TRBV7-2 with TRBJ2-7; D ambiguous. Trimming left V 4 bases short and J 6 bases short, with 16 bases between. CDR1 and CDR2 (germline): SGHTA, FQGNSA. This CDR3 contains 14 residues. The CDR3 coding sequence is TGTGCCAGCAGCTCACAAGAGTACGTTGTCGAGCAGTACTTC. Its protein is CASSSQEYVVEQYF.

This rearrangement joins TRBV29-1 to TRBJ1-2; 7 positions match TRBD1. J lost 3 bases, V lost 7 bases, and 2 bases had no gene match. This CDR3 has 11 amino acids. Germline V gene sequence: CDR1 SQVTM, CDR2 ANQGSEA. CDR3 coding DNA: TGCAGCGCCGGACAGGACTATGGCTACACCTTC. It translates to CSAGQDYGYTF.

Regarding this clonotype: Relative to the germline gene, one junction end is altered; a read error may explain this. The chain employs TRBV6-5 and TRBJ1-2; D not certain. In germline, CDR1 is MNHEY, CDR2 SVGAGI. The CDR3 runs 16 residues. CDR3 residues: CAGSSNSADELGSYTF. DNA of the CDR3: TGTGCCGGCAGTTCCAATTCCGCGGACGAGTTGGGAAGCTACACCTTC.

The V and J genes are TRBV24-1 and TRBJ2-3; D ambiguous. Germline values: CDR1 KGHDR, CDR2 SFDVKD. CDR3 length equals 17 residues. Trimming cost V 2 bases and J 3 bases, with 17 bases left between them. CDR3 region: CATSDSRKIARTDTQYF. DNA of the CDR3: TGTGCCACCAGTGATTCCCGTAAGATCGCAAGGACAGATACGCAGTATTTT.

The chain couples TRBV12-3 or TRBV12-4 to TRBJ2-1; 9 bases map to TRBD1. This CDR3 is built from 15 residues. The V and J ends lost 6 bases and 8 bases, in that order; junction bases with no gene match: 11. The CDR3 DNA follows: TGTGCCAGCAGGCGCTCCGGACAGGGGAGCGATGAGCAGTTCTTC. It encodes CASRRSGQGSDEQFF.

This clonotype was counted only a few times. The chain couples TRBV5-6 to TRBJ1-1, with 11 bases matching TRBD1. V dropped 2 bases and J dropped 1; count of bases not matched to a gene: 7. This CDR3 has 17 amino acids. CDR1 is SGHDT, CDR2 YYEEEE, per germline. CDR3 region: CASSFFRDRGRNTEAFF. CDR3 bases: TGTGCCAGCAGCTTTTTCCGGGACAGGGGGAGGAACACTGAAGCTTTCTTT.

The V and J genes are TRBV15 and TRBJ1-1; the D gene is possibly TRBD1 (6 bases). CDR1 is LNHNV, CDR2 YYDKDF, per germline (reference sequence). The CDR3 has 16 residues. Between the trimmed V and J ends, which lost 3 bases and 1 base, there was a span of 15 bases. CDR3 loop: CATSSAAGHQNTEAFF. In nucleotides, the CDR3 is TGTGCCACCAGCAGTGCCGCGGGACACCAGAACACTGAAGCTTTCTTT.

This clonotype was counted a few times. The rearrangement uses TRBV6-5 and TRBJ2-3; the D gene is possibly TRBD1 (5 bases). The CDR3 is made up of 15 amino acids. Germline CDR1 MNHEY, CDR2 SVGAGI. The germline V and J ends were trimmed by 5 bases and 0 bases, with 12 bases remaining between them. CDR3 amino acids: CASSDPTVSTDTQYF. In nucleotides, the CDR3 is TGTGCCAGCAGTGACCCGACAGTGAGCACAGATACGCAGTATTTT.

The chain joins TRBV12-3 or TRBV12-4 to TRBJ1-2; tentative D call: TRBD1 (5 bases). The CDR3 consists of 12 residues. V gave up 3 bases and J gave up 8 bases, with 10 bases separating them. CDR3 protein: CASSFGAEGYTF. For the CDR3, the DNA is TGTGCCAGCAGTTTCGGGGCAGAGGGCTACACCTTC.

V is TRBV2 and J is TRBJ2-5; D may be TRBD2 (6 bases). The CDR3 has 12 amino acids. Deletions cut 10 bases from V and 5 bases from J, with 14 bases between. Germline V lookup: CDR1 SNHLY, CDR2 FYNNEI. CDR3 sequence: CATTGGRETQYF. The CDR3 DNA reads as TGTGCCACCACAGGAGGGCGGGAGACCCAGTACTTC.

This chain connects TRBV6-2 or TRBV6-3 to TRBJ2-7; 8 nucleotides match TRBD1. Germline V lookup: CDR1 MNHEY, CDR2 SVGEGT. Trimming at V came to 8 bases and at J to 2 bases, leaving 8 bases not matched to a gene. This CDR3 region has 14 residues. The CDR3 region is CASRGTGAPYEQYF. The CDR3 DNA reads as TGTGCCAGCCGGGGGACAGGAGCTCCCTACGAGCAGTACTTC.

This chain links TRBV14 with TRBJ2-1; 13 bases line up with TRBD2. V lost 6 bases and J lost 12; bases outside the gene matches: 8. Germline V gene data show CDR1 as SGHDN and CDR2 as FVKESK. CDR3 length equals 14 residues. The CDR3 reads CASSPRLAGGAQFF. CDR3 DNA sequence: TGTGCCAGCAGTCCTCGACTAGCGGGGGGCGCGCAGTTCTTC.

In this sample, this clonotype turned up a few times. The chain uses TRBV3-1 and TRBJ2-7; D call uncertain. Germline CDR1 reads LGHDT; CDR2 reads YNNKEL (reference sequence). There are 15 residues in the CDR3. V lost 0 bases to trimming and J lost 1 base, with 10 bases between them. The CDR3: CASSQDNWQSYEQYF. The CDR3 region has the DNA TGTGCCAGCAGCCAAGACAATTGGCAATCCTACGAGCAGTACTTC.